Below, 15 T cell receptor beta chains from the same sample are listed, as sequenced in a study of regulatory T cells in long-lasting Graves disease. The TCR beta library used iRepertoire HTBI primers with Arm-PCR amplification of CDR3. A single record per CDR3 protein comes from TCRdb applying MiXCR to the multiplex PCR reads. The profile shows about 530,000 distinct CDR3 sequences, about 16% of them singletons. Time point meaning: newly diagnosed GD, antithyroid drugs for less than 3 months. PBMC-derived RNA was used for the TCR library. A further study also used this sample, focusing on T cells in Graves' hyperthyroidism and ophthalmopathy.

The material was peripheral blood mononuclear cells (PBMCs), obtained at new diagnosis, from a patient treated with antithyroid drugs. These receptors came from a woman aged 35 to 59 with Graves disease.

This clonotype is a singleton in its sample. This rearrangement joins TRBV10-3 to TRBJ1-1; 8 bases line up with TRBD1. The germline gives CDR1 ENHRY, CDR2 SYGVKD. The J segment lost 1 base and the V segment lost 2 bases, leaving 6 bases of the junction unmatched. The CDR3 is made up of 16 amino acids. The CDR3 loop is CAISEGQGAQNTEAFF. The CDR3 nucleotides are TGTGCCATCAGTGAGGGTCAGGGGGCCCAGAACACTGAAGCTTTCTTT.

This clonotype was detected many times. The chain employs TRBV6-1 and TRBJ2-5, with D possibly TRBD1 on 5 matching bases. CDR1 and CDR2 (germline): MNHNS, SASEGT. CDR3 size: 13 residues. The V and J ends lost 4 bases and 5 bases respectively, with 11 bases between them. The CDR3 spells CASSGQIRETQYF. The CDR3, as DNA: TGTGCCAGCAGTGGACAGATAAGGGAGACCCAGTACTTC.

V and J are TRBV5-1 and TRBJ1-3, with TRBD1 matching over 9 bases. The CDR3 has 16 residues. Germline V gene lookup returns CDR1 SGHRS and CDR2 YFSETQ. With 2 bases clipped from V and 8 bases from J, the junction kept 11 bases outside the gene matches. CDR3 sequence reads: CASSLQGANRGDTIYF. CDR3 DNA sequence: TGCGCCAGCAGCTTACAGGGGGCAAATCGAGGAGACACCATATATTTT.

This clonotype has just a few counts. Here the CDR3 DNA reads TGTGCCACCGCCCGGGACAGGGTATTAGCGGGTCAGCCCCAGCATTTT. Its protein is CATARDRVLAGQPQHF. The V and J genes are TRBV28 and TRBJ1-5, with 9 bases lining up with TRBD1. This CDR3 comprises 16 residues. Germline CDR1 and CDR2: MDHEN and SYDVKM. The J segment lost 6 bases and the V segment lost 10 bases, leaving 16 bases of the junction unmatched.

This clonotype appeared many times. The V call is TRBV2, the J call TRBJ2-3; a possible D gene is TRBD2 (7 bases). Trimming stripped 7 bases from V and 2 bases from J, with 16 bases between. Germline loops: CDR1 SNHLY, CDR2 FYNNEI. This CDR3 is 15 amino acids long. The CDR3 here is CASMGGLFDTDTQYF. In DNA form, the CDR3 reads TGTGCCAGCATGGGGGGGCTGTTTGACACAGATACGCAGTATTTT.

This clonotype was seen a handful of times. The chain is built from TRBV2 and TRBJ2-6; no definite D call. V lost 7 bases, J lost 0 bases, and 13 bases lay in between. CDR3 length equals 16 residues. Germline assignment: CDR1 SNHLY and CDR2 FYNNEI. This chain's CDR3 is CASTPGVGSGANVLTF. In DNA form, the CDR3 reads TGTGCCAGCACCCCTGGTGTAGGCTCTGGGGCCAACGTCCTGACTTTC.

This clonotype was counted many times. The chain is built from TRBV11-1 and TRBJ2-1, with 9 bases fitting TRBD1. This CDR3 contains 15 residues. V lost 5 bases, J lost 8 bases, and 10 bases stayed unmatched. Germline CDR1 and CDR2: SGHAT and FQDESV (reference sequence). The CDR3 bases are TGTGCCAGCAGCCTCCGGGACAGGGCGGTCGATGAGCAGTTCTTC. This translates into CASSLRDRAVDEQFF.

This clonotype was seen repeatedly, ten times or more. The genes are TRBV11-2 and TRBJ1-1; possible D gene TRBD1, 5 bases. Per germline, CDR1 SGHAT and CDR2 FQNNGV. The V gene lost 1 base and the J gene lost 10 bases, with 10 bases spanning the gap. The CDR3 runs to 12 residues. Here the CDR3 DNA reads TGTGCCAGCAGCTTAGTGGGGGTGTCAGCTTTCTTT. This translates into CASSLVGVSAFF.

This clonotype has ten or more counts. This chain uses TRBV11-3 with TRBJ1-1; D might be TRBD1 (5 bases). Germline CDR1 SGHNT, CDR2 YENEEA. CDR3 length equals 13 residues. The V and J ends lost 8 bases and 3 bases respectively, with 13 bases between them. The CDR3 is CASGQGRDTEAFF. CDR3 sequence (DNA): TGTGCCAGCGGCCAGGGCCGGGACACTGAAGCTTTCTTT.

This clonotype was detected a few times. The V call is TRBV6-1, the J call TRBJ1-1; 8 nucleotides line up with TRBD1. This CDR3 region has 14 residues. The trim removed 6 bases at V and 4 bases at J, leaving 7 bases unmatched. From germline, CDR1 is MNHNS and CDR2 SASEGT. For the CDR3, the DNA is TGTGCCAGCAGCTTTGACAGGGGAATCACTGAAGCTTTCTTT. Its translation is CASSFDRGITEAFF.

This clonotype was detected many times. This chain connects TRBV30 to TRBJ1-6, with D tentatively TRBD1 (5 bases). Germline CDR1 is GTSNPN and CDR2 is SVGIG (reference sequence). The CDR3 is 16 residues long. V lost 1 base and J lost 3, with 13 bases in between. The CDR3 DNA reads TGTGCCTGGAGTGGGCCGGGGCCAGGCTATAATTCACCCCTCCACTTT. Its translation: CAWSGPGPGYNSPLHF.

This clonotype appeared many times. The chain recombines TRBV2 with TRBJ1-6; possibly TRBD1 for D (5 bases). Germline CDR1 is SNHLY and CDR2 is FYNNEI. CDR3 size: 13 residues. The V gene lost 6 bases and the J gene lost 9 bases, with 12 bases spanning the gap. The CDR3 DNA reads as TGTGCCAGCAGGGGGACGGGAACTTCACCCCTCCACTTT. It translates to CASRGTGTSPLHF.

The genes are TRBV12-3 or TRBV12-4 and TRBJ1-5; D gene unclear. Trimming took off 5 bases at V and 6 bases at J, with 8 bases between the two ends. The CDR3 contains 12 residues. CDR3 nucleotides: TGTGCCAGCAGTGAAATAGGTCAGCCCCAGCATTTT. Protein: CASSEIGQPQHF.

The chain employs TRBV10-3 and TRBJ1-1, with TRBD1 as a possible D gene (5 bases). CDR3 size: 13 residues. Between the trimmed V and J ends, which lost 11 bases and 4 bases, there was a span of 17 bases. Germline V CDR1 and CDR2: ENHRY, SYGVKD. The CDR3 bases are TGTGCCTCTGCCCTCCCGGGGGGCACTGAAGCTTTCTTT. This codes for CASALPGGTEAFF.

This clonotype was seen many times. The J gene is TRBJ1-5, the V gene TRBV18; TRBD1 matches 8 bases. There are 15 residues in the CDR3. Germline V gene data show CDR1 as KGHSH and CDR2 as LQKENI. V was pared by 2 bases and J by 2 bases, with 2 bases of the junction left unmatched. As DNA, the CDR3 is TGTGCCAGCTCACCAGGACAGGGTGGCAATCAGCCCCAGCATTTT. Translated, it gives CASSPGQGGNQPQHF.